This T cell receptor beta chain is from a study of OX40 agonist ivuxolimab in advanced cancers. Data came from immunoSEQ multiplex PCR; TCRdb stores just in-frame clones and leaves some out. The sample includes fewer than 35,000 clones, around 81% of them seen just once. CDR3 length: 12 amino acids. The V end was cut by 3 bases, the J end by 6 bases, with 7 bases between. Germline assignment: CDR1 KGHSH and CDR2 LQKENI. The specimen comprised CD4+ or CD8+ T cells sorted from blood, sampled in a trial of the OX40 agonist ivuxolimab. This chain uses TRBV18 with TRBJ2-3, with D hard to call. The source of this sequence is an adult with an advanced solid tumor such as melanoma, head and neck, liver or kidney cancer. The chain's CDR3 is CASSPTSDTQYF. Written as DNA, the CDR3 is TGTGCCAGCTCACCTACATCGGATACGCAGTATTTT.